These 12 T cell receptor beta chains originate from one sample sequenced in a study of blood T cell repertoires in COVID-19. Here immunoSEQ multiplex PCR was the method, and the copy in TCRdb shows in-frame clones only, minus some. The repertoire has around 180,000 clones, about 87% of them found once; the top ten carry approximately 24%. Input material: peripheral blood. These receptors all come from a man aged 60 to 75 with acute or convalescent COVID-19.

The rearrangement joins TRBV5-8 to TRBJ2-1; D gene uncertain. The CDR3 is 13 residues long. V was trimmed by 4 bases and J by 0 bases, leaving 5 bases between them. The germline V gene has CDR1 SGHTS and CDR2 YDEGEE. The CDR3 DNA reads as TGTGCCAGCAGCACGAGCTCCTACAATGAGCAGTTCTTC. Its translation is CASSTSSYNEQFF.

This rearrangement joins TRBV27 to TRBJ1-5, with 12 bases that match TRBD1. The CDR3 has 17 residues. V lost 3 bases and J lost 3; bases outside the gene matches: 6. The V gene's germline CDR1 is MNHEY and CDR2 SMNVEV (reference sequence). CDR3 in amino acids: CASSFGGQGANNQPQHF. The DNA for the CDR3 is TGTGCCAGCAGTTTTGGGGGACAGGGGGCGAACAATCAGCCCCAGCATTTT.

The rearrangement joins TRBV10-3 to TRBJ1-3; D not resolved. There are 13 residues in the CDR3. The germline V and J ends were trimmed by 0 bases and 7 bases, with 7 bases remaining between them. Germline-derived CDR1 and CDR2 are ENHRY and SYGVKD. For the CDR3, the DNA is TGTGCCATCAGTGAGTCCTTCGGGAACACCATATATTTT. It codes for CAISESFGNTIYF.

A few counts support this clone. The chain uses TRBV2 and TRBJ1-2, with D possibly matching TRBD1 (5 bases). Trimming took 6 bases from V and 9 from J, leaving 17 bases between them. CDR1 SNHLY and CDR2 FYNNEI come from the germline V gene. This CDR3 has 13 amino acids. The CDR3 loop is CASSIQGTSSYTF. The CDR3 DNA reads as TGTGCCAGCAGCATCCAGGGTACATCGAGCTACACCTTC.

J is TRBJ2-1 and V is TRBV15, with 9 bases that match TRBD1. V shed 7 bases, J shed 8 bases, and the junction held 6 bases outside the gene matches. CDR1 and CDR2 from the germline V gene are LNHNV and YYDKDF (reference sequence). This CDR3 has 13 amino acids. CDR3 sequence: CATMDRGFHEQFF. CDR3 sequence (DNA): TGTGCCACCATGGACAGGGGTTTCCATGAGCAGTTCTTC.

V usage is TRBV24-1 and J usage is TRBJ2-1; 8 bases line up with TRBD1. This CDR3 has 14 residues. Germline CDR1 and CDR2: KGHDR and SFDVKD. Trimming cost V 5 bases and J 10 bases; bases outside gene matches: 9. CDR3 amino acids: CATSVQGAHWEQFF. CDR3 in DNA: TGTGCCACCAGTGTGCAGGGGGCCCACTGGGAGCAGTTCTTC.

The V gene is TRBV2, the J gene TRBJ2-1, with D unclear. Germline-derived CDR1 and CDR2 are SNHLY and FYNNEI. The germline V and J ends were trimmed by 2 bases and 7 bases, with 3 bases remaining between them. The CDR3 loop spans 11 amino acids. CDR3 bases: TGTGCCAGCAGTGAACTAAATGAGCAGTTCTTC. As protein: CASSELNEQFF.

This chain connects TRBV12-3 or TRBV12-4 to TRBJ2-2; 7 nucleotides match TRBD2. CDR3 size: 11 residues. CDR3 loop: CAGGQTGELFF. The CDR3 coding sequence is TGTGCGGGAGGGCAAACCGGGGAGCTGTTTTTT.

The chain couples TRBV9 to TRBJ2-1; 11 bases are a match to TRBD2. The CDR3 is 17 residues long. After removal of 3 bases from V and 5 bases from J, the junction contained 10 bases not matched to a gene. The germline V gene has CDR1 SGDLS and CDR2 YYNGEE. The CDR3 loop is CASSAELSGGAHNEQFF. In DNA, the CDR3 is TGTGCCAGCAGCGCAGAGCTTAGCGGGGGGGCCCACAATGAGCAGTTCTTC.

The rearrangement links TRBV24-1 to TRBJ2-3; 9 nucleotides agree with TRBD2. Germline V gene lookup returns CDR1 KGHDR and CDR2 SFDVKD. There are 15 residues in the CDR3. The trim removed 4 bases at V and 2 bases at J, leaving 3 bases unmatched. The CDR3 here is CATSESGGFTDTQYF. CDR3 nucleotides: TGTGCCACCAGTGAGAGCGGGGGGTTCACAGATACGCAGTATTTT.

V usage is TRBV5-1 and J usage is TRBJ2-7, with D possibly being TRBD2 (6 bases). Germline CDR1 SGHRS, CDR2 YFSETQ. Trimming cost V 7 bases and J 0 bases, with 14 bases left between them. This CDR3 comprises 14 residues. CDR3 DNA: TGCGCCAGCCGCAGGGAAGCGGGCTCCTACGAGCAGTACTTC. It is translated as CASRREAGSYEQYF.

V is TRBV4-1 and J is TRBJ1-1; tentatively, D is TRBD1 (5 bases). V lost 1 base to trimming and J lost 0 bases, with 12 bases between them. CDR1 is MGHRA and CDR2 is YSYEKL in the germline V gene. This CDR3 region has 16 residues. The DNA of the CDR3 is TGCGCCAGCAGCCAAGTTCCAGGGACTTTGAACACTGAAGCTTTCTTT. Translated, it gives CASSQVPGTLNTEAFF.